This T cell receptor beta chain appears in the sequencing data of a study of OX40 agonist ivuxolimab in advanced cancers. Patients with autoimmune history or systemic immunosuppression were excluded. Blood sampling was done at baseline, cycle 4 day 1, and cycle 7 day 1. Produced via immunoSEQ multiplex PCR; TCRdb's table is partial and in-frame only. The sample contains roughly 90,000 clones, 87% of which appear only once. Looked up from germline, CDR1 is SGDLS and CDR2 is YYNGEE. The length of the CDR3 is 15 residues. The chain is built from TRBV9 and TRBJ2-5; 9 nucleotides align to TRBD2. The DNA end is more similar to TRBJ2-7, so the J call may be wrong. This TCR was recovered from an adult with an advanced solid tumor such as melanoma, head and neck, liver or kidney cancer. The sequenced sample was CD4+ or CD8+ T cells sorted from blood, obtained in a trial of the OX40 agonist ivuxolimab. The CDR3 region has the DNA TGTGCCAGCAGCGCCCTTAGCGGGGGTCCCTACGAGCAGTACTTC. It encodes CASSALSGGPYEQYF.